What follows are 10 T cell receptor beta chains derived from one specimen sequenced in a study of shared clonotypes between healthy human individuals. Sequencing was performed with immunoSEQ multiplex PCR; in TCRdb, only in-frame clones are kept and a portion is missing. Of around 2.1 million clones listed, around 93% are singletons. Naive-designated CD8 cells lacked CD45RO, were positively enriched for CCR7, and omitted terminally differentiated effector memory CD45RA+ cells. Source material: naive CD8+ T cells from PBMCs. The receptors originated from a man aged 18 to 29 in good health. Some clones in this sample may be carry-over from other donors' samples.

This sequence joins TRBV5-1 and TRBJ2-7; 12 bases map to TRBD1. Germline CDR1 reads SGHRS; CDR2 reads YFSETQ. The CDR3 is made up of 15 amino acids. V lost 4 bases, J lost 6 bases, and 8 bases stayed unmatched. The CDR3 sequence is CASSHSGTGGGEQYF. The CDR3 coding sequence is TGCGCCAGCAGCCACTCCGGGACAGGGGGCGGCGAGCAGTACTTC.

This rearrangement joins TRBV2 to TRBJ2-2, with a weak D call TRBD1 (6 bases). V lost 5 bases, J lost 6 bases, and 16 bases lay in between. Germline CDR1 reads SNHLY; CDR2 reads FYNNEI. This CDR3 comprises 15 residues. DNA of the CDR3: TGTGCCAGCAGTCCCAGGGGTTTCTGGTCCGGGGAGCTGTTTTTT. Translated: CASSPRGFWSGELFF.

Remarks on this clone: The sample carries other DNA sequences with the same CDR3. This chain links TRBV2 with TRBJ2-7; D is ambiguous. Looked up from germline, CDR1 is SNHLY and CDR2 is FYNNEI. V was shortened by 5 bases and J by 1 base, with 3 bases between the two germline ends. The CDR3 has 11 residues. Here the CDR3 DNA reads TGTGCCAGCAGTCCTTCCTACGAGCAGTACTTC. It codes for CASSPSYEQYF.

The gene calls are TRBV28 and TRBJ1-5; 9 positions agree with TRBD1. From germline, CDR1 is MDHEN and CDR2 SYDVKM. There are 14 residues in the CDR3. V gave up 8 bases and J gave up 5 bases; unmatched junction bases: 7. The CDR3 reads CASSDRGGYQPQHF. The CDR3 nucleotides read TGTGCCAGCTCAGACAGGGGGGGATATCAGCCCCAGCATTTT.

This chain joins TRBV12-5 and TRBJ1-1; the match to TRBD1 covers 7 bases. Trimming at V came to 0 bases and at J to 0 bases, leaving 7 bases not matched to a gene. This CDR3 spans 17 amino acids. Germline assignment: CDR1 LGHNT and CDR2 FRNRAP. The CDR3 spells CASGLVIPQGMNTEAFF. CDR3 in DNA: TGTGCTAGTGGTTTGGTAATTCCACAGGGGATGAACACTGAAGCTTTCTTT.

V gene TRBV28 combines with J gene TRBJ1-1; D ambiguous. Per germline, CDR1 MDHEN and CDR2 SYDVKM. This CDR3 contains 15 residues. Between the trimmed V and J ends, which lost 5 bases and 3 bases, there was a span of 16 bases. CDR3 in DNA: TGTGCCAGCAGTCGAATAAGAGTAAAGGACACTGAAGCTTTCTTT. It is translated as CASSRIRVKDTEAFF.

The V gene is TRBV4-1, the J gene TRBJ2-7, with TRBD1 identical over 7 bases. CDR3 size: 16 residues. From germline, CDR1 is MGHRA and CDR2 YSYEKL. The V and J ends lost 3 bases and 0 bases, in that order; junction bases with no gene match: 8. In DNA form, the CDR3 reads TGCGCCAGCAGCCAGATTTCGACAGGGAGCTCCTACGAGCAGTACTTC. Amino acid sequence: CASSQISTGSSYEQYF.

The sample holds one count of this clone. The chain is built from TRBV5-1 and TRBJ2-3; D remains ambiguous. The germline CDR1 and CDR2 sequences are SGHRS and YFSETQ. The CDR3 sequence is 14 residues long. Trimming shortened V by 3 bases and J by 4 bases, and 12 bases separated the two germline ends. Written as DNA, the CDR3 is TGCGCCAGCAGCTCGAGTATGCCGGCAGATACGCAGTATTTT. This codes for CASSSSMPADTQYF.

This clone occurred once. The chain links TRBV7-2 to TRBJ1-5, with TRBD1 identical over 8 bases. V lost 3 bases to trimming and J lost 2 bases; unmatched junction nucleotides: 9. This CDR3 has 17 residues. In germline, CDR1 is SGHTA, CDR2 FQGNSA. This CDR3 is CASSLDRVRGGNQPQHF. The CDR3 DNA reads as TGTGCCAGCAGCTTGGACAGGGTTCGGGGTGGCAATCAGCCCCAGCATTTT.

The chain employs TRBV7-9 and TRBJ1-4; D unresolved. Germline V gene data show CDR1 as SEHNR and CDR2 as FQNEAQ (reference sequence). Trimming removed 4 bases at V and 4 bases at J, with 19 bases between. This CDR3 has 17 amino acids. The CDR3 region is CASSSPSVGVVNEKLFF. In DNA form, the CDR3 reads TGTGCCAGCAGCTCTCCCTCAGTCGGGGTGGTTAATGAAAAACTGTTTTTT.